Reported below is one T cell receptor beta chain. Its antigen target is currently unknown. Per-base qualities were not stored, and no clone one base away is much larger. Moderately to severely active disease, a Clinical Activity Score of at least 3, a NOSPECS grade of at least 4, and a duration under 3 months were present in ophthalmopathy patients. Any patient with an uncontrolled infection, another autoimmune disease, pregnancy or lactation was excluded. Diagnoses were based on clinical symptoms, serum thyroxine and TRAb, thyroid ultrasound and orbital computed tomography. Ficoll-Paque density gradient centrifugation was used to isolate PBMCs from 8.5 to 10 ml of fresh peripheral blood. Trizol reagent was used to extract total RNA, and RNA quality was then checked on an Agilent 2100 Bioanalyzer. The CDR3 runs 13 amino acids, cysteine and phenylalanine included. The DNA shown is the 39-base CDR3, in frame from base 1. Cut back by 0 bases and 7 bases, the V and J ends lie 6 bases apart. The germline V gene yields MNHEY for CDR1 and SVGEGT for CDR2.

The sample originates from a study of T cells in Graves' hyperthyroidism and ophthalmopathy (dated by TCRdb to between 2018 and 2021). As for the study more broadly: Peripheral blood was sampled at the time of initial diagnosis, prior to any treatment. A discovery cohort of about a hundred patients, about 40 with Graves' ophthalmopathy and 57 with stable Graves' hyperthyroidism, was used to find distinguishing TCR V-J signatures. Prospective prediction of ophthalmopathy was tested in an independent validation cohort consisting of 18 to 20 hyperthyroidism patients and approximately 16 patients who later progressed to ophthalmopathy. The 85 to 100 discovery patients were divided at random into training and test sets in a 7:3 ratio. In roughly six Graves' hyperthyroidism patients, the study also compared T-cell repertoires from thyroid tissue with T-cell repertoires from blood. After sampling, hyperthyroidism patients received methimazole starting at 30 mg daily, and ophthalmopathy patients received high-dose intravenous methylprednisolone. The paper describes TCR Vbeta CDR3 sequencing of more than 120 peripheral blood samples, made up of 43 ophthalmopathy patients, around 78 hyperthyroidism patients and 17 progressor patients. Study-wide findings and limitations: In validation, progression to ophthalmopathy was predicted by the model with roughly 69% sensitivity and 72.22% specificity, a median of around 6.5 months before onset. In cross-validation, a model built on a 13 V-J signature told ophthalmopathy apart from stable hyperthyroidism with about 90% sensitivity and about 81% specificity, and in testing the same model reached 80%/75%. Blood samples also contained most of the expanded thyroid clonotypes (frequency above 0.001), which suggests that blood repertoires may reflect thyroid immune responses. Sample size was not statistically predetermined, and blinding of investigators to group allocation was not performed.

The TCR beta CDR3 regions were amplified from the RNA transcripts. For the first round of RT-PCR on the TCR CDR3, the HTBI primer set was used together with the Qiagen OneStep RT-PCR kit. Libraries were constructed in a second round of multiplex PCR, after which size selection and purification were carried out. The libraries were sequenced on an Illumina HiSeq2000 using paired-end 100 bp reads. Regarding the original processing steps: SOAPnuke was used to process the raw data, with reads discarded if the reads contained adapters or uncalled bases, had a mean Phred below 15, or lacked an exact constant-primer or identifier match. COPE v1.2.5 was used to merge high-quality paired reads, and clonotypes were defined as unique nucleotide sequences. MiTCR v1.1 was used to align clonotypes to the IMGT TRBV, TRBD and TRBJ reference segments. Analysis was restricted to V-J combinations with a frequency above 0.0001, which covered 99% to 99.2% of repertoires. A TCS score was defined as the ratio between F50 (clonal expansion) and ExV (chaos), using BLOSUM62-based TCRdist between CDR3 peptides within each V-J. Welch's t-statistics and random forest reduced several hundred V-J features to 10 to 15, which were used in a naive Bayes classifier (R e1071). TCRdb took the public reads, trimmed them with fastp at Q25, ran MiXCR for clone calling and kept in-frame beta chains. Merged by CDR3 protein, the rows form single entries marked with the most common genes and DNA. These V and J calls are TCRdb output, not the study's own analysis. The sample table shows around 600,000 distinct CDR3 sequences, and 13% to 15% are seen once. The ten largest clones capture roughly 7% of the sample.

This receptor was identified in a woman aged 18-30 years with Graves' ophthalmopathy. This receptor chain uses TRBV6-2 or TRBV6-3 and TRBJ2-2; a tentative D call is TRBD2 (6 bases match). The material sequenced was blood. Read as DNA, the sequence is TGTGCCAGCAGTTACTCGGAGGGCGGGGAGCTGTTTTTT. The encoded protein is CASSYSEGGELFF.